The present TCR beta chain was sequenced within a study of neurological immune-mediated disorders. In its sample, this clonotype was seen many times. Where libraries were unsorted, they were derived from 2 million PBMCs stored at -80 degrees C. TCRdb fed the 5' RACE reads into MiXCR, producing one record per CDR3 protein. The sample contains approximately 50,000 distinct CDR3 sequences, about 3.7% of which appear only once. This TCR derives from a man aged 35-49 years with multiple sclerosis. The material sequenced was PBMCs.

CDR3 in DNA: TGTGCCAGCAGCTTAAAGGAGGGAAGCACAGATACGCAGTATTTT. Its translation is CASSLKEGSTDTQYF. The chain couples TRBV7-9 to TRBJ2-3, with D maybe TRBD2 (6 bases). CDR1 is SEHNR and CDR2 is FQNEAQ in the germline V gene (reference sequence). The V and J ends lost 2 bases and 0 bases respectively, with 9 bases between them. The CDR3 is 15 amino acids.